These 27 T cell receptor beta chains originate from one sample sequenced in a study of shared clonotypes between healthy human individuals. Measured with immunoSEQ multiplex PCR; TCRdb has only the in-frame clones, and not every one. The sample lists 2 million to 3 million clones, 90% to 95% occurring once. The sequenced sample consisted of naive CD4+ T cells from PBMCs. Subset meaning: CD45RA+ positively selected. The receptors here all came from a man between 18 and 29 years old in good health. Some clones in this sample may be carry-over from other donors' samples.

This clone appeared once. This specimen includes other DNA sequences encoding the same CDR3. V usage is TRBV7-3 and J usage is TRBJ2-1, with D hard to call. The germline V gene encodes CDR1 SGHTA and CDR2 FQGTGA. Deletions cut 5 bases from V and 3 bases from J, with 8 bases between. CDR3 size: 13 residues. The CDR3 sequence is CASSPGFYNEQFF. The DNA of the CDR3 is TGTGCCAGCAGCCCCGGGTTCTACAATGAGCAGTTCTTC.

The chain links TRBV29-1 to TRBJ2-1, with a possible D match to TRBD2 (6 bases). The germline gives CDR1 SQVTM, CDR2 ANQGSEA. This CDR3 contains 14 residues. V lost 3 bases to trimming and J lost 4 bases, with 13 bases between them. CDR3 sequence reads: CSVDIQRVYNEQFF. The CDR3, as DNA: TGCAGCGTTGACATACAGCGGGTATACAATGAGCAGTTCTTC.

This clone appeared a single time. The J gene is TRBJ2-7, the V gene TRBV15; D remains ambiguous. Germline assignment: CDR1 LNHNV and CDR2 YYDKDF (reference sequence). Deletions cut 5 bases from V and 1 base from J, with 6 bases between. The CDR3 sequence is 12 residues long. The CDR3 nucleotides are TGTGCCACCAGCCCCGCATCCTACGAGCAGTACTTC. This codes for CATSPASYEQYF.

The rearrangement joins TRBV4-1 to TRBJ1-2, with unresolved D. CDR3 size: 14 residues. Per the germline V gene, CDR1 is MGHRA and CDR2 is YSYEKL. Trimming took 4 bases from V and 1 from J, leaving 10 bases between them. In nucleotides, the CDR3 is TGCGCCAGCAGCCCTAGCATGTATAACTATGGCTACACCTTC. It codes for CASSPSMYNYGYTF.

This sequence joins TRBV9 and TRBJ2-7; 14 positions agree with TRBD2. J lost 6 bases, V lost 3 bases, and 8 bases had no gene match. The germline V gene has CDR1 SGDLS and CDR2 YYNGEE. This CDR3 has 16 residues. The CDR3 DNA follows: TGTGCCAGCAGCGGGACTAGCGGGAGGAAGGTTCGCGAGCAGTACTTC. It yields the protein CASSGTSGRKVREQYF.

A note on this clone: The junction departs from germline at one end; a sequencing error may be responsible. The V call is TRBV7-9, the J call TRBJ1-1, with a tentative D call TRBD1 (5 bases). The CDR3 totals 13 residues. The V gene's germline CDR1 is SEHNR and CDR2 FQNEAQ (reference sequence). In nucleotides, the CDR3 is TGTGCCAGCTGCTTCGGGGCGGACACTGAAGCTTTCTTT. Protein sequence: CASCFGADTEAFF. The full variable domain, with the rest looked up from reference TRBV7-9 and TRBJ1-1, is DTGVSQNPRHKITKRGQNVTFRCDPISEHNRLYWYRQTLGQGPEFLTYFQNEAQLEKSRLLSDRFSAERPKGSFSTLEIQRTEQGDSAMYLCASCFGADTEAFFGQGTRLTVV.

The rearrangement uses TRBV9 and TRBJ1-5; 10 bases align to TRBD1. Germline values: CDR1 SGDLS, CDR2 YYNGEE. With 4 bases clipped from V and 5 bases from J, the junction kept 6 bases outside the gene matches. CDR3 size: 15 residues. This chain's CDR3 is CASSPTGGMYQPQHF. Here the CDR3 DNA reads TGTGCCAGCAGCCCGACAGGGGGCATGTATCAGCCCCAGCATTTT.

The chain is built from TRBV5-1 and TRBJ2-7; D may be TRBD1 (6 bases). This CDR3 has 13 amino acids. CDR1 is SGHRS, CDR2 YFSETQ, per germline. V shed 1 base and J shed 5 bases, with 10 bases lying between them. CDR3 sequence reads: CASSLPGADEQYF. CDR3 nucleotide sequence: TGCGCCAGCAGCTTGCCAGGGGCCGACGAGCAGTACTTC.

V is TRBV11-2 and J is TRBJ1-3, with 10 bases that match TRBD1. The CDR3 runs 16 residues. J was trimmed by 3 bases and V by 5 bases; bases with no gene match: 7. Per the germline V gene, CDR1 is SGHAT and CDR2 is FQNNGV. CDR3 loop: CASSLTGTGVGNTIYF. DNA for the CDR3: TGTGCCAGCAGCCTAACCGGGACAGGGGTTGGAAACACCATATATTTT.

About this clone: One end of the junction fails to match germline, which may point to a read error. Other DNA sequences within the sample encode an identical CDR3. The CDR3 region is CSVEEETQYF. The CDR3 nucleotides are TGCAGCGTCGAAGAAGAGACCCAGTACTTC. V is TRBV29-1 and J is TRBJ2-5; D remains ambiguous. This CDR3 comprises 10 residues. Germline assignment: CDR1 SQVTM and CDR2 ANQGSEA.

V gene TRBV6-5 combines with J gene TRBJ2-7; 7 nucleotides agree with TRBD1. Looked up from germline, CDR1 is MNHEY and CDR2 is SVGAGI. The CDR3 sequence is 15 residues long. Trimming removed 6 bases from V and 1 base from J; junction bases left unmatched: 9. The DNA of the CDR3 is TGTGCCAGCAGCATTGACAGGGAGAGGTCCTACGAGCAGTACTTC. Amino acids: CASSIDRERSYEQYF.

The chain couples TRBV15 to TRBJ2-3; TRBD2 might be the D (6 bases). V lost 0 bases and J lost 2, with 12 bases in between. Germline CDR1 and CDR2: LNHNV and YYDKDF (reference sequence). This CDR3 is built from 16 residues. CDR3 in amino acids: CATSRDIGGYTDTQYF. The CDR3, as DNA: TGTGCCACCAGCAGAGATATCGGAGGGTACACAGATACGCAGTATTTT.

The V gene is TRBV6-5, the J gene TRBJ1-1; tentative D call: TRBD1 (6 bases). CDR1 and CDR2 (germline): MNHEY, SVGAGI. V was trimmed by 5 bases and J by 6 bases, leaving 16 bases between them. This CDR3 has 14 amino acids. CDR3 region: CASSPDRSGPEAFF. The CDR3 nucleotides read TGTGCCAGCAGTCCGGACAGAAGCGGCCCTGAAGCTTTCTTT.

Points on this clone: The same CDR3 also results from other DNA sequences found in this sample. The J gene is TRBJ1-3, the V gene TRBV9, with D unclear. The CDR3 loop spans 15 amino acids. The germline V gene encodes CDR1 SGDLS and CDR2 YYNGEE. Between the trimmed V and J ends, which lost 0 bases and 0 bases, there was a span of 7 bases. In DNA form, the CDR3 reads TGTGCCAGCAGCGTAGTGGGGAGCTCTGGAAACACCATATATTTT. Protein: CASSVVGSSGNTIYF.

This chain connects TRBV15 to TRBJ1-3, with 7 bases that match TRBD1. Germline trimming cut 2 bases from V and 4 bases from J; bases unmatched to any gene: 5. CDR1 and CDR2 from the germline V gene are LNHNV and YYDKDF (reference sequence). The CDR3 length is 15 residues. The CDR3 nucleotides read TGTGCCACCAGCAGAAATACAGGGGTCGGAAACACCATATATTTT. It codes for CATSRNTGVGNTIYF.

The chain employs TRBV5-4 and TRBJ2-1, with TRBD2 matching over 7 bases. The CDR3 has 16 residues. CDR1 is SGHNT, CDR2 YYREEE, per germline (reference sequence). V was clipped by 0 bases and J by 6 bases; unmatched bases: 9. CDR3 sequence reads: CASSLGEGSATNEQFF. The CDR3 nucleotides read TGTGCCAGCAGCTTGGGGGAGGGATCCGCGACCAATGAGCAGTTCTTC.

DNA of the CDR3: TGTGCCAGCAGTAGGGATCCCTTCGGCACAGATACGCAGTATTTT. Protein: CASSRDPFGTDTQYF. The V call is TRBV2, the J call TRBJ2-3; D remains ambiguous. This CDR3 is 15 amino acids long. CDR1 is SNHLY and CDR2 is FYNNEI in the germline V gene. The ends were cut back, 5 bases at V and 1 base at J, with 13 bases in the middle. The whole variable domain, remainder taken from reference TRBV2 and TRBJ2-3, is EPEVTQTPSHQVTQMGQEVILRCVPISNHLYFYWYRQILGQKVEFLVSFYNNEISEKSEIFDDQFSVERPDGSNFTLKIRSTKLEDSAMYFCASSRDPFGTDTQYFGPGTRLTVL.

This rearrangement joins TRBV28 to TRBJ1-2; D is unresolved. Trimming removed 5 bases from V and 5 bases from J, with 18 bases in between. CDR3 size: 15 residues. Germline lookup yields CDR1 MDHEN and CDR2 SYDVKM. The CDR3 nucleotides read TGTGCCAGCAGTGCCCCCCAGCGGGGATGGTATGGCTACACCTTC. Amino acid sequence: CASSAPQRGWYGYTF.

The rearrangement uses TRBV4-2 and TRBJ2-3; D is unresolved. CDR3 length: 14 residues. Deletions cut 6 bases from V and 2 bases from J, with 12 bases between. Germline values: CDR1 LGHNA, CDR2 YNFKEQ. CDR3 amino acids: CASRPGSHTDTQYF. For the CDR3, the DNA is TGTGCCAGCAGGCCCGGGTCCCACACAGATACGCAGTATTTT.

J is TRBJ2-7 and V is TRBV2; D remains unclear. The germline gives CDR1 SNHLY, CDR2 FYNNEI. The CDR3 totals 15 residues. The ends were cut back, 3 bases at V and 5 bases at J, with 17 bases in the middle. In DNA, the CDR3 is TGTGCCAGCAGTGAGTCTTATTTTGAGGTGAACGAGCAGTACTTC. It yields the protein CASSESYFEVNEQYF.

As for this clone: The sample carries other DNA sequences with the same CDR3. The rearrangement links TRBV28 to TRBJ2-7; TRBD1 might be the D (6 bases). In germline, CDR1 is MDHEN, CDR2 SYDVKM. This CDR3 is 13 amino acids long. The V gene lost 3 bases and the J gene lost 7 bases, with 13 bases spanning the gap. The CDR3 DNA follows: TGTGCCAGCAGTTTCAGGGGTTTGGGAGAGCAGTACTTC. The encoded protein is CASSFRGLGEQYF.

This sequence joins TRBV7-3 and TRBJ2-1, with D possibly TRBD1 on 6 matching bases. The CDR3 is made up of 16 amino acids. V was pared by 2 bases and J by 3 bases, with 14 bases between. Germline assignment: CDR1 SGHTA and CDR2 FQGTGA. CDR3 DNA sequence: TGTGCCAGCAGCTTACAGGGGAATCAGGACTACAATGAGCAGTTCTTC. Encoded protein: CASSLQGNQDYNEQFF.

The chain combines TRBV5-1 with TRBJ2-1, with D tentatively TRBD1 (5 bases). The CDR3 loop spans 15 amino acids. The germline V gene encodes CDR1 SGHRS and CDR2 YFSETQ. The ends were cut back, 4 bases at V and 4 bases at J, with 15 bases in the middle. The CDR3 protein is CASSPGIGPYNEQFF. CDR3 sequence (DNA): TGCGCCAGCAGCCCAGGGATAGGACCATACAATGAGCAGTTCTTC.

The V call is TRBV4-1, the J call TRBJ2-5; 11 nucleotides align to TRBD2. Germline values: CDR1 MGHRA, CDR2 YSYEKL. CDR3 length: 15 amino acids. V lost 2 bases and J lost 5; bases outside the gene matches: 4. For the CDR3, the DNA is TGCGCCAGCAGCCAAACTAGCGGGAGACCGGAGACCCAGTACTTC. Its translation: CASSQTSGRPETQYF.

CDR3 protein: CASSFIRTANTEAFF. The CDR3, as DNA: TGTGCCAGCAGTTTTATCCGGACGGCGAACACTGAAGCTTTCTTT. The genes are TRBV28 and TRBJ1-1; no reliable D call. The CDR3 is made up of 15 amino acids. CDR1 is MDHEN, CDR2 SYDVKM, per germline. Trimming took off 3 bases at V and 1 base at J, with 12 bases between the two ends.

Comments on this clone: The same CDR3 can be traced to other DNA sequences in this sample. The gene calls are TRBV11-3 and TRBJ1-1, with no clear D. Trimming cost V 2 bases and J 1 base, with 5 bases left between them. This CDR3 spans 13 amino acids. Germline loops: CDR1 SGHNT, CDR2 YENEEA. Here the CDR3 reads CASSLRQNTEAFF. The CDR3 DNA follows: TGTGCCAGCAGCTTAAGACAGAACACTGAAGCTTTCTTT. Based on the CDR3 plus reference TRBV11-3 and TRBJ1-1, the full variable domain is EAGVVQSPRYKIIEKKQPVAFWCNPISGHNTLYWYLQNLGQGPELLIRYENEEAVDDSQLPKDRFSAERLKGVDSTLKIQPAELGDSAVYLCASSLRQNTEAFFGQGTRLTVV.

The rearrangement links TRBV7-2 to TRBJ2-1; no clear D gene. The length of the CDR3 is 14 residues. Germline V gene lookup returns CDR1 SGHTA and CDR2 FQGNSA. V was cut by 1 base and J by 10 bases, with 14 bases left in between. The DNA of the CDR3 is TGTGCCAGCAGCTTAGGAAGGATAGGCGAGGAGCAGTTCTTC. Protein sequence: CASSLGRIGEEQFF.